The source of this TCR beta chain is a study of PD-1 blockade in classical Hodgkin lymphoma. The study, taken as a whole, reports: Nivolumab initiation under 1 year post-ASCT meant exclusion.

Germline CDR1 reads SGHNT; CDR2 reads YYREEE (reference sequence). The V end lost 4 bases, the J end lost 5 bases, and 9 bases lay between the germline ends. This CDR3 contains 12 residues. Method: immunoSEQ multiplex PCR; TCRdb's copy keeps in-frame clones and lacks some. Of tens of thousands of clones in the sample, 90% were seen once. Of note for this clone: The antigen is undetermined.

Time point specified: cycle 4 day 1 (C4D1), after 6 weeks of nivolumab. Brentuximab vedotin exposure varied, and every patient relapsed after autologous stem cell transplantation. V gene TRBV5-4 combines with J gene TRBJ1-2; perhaps TRBD1 as D (6 bases). Material: peripheral blood mononuclear cells (PBMCs), obtained before the fourth cycle of nivolumab. This sequence originates from a human donor with classical Hodgkin lymphoma. The CDR3 spells CASSGGQYGYTF. CDR3 sequence (DNA): TGTGCCAGCAGCGGGGGCCAGTATGGCTACACCTTC.